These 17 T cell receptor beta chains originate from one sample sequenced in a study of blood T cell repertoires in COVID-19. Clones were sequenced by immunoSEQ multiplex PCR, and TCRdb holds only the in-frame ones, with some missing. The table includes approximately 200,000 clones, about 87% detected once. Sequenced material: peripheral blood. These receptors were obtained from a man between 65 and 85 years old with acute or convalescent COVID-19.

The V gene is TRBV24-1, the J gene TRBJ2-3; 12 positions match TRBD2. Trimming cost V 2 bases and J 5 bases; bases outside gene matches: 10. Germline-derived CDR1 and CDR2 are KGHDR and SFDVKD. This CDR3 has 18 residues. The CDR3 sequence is CATSDWGLAGVDGDTQYF. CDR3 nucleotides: TGTGCCACCAGTGATTGGGGACTAGCGGGTGTGGATGGAGATACGCAGTATTTT.

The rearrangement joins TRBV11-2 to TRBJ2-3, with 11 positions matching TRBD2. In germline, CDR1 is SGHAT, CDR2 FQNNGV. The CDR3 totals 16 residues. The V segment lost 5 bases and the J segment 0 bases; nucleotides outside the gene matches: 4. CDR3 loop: CASSHGLAGSTDTQYF. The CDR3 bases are TGTGCCAGCAGCCACGGACTAGCGGGTAGCACAGATACGCAGTATTTT.

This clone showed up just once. The CDR3 DNA is TGTGCCAGTAGTCCGCGGACCGCGGGAGGACCCCTCCACTTT. This gives the protein CASSPRTAGGPLHF. This chain uses TRBV19 with TRBJ1-6; D remains unclear. Germline assignment: CDR1 LNHDA and CDR2 SQIVND (reference sequence). Trimming left V 5 bases short and J 12 bases short, with 17 bases between. The CDR3 consists of 14 residues.

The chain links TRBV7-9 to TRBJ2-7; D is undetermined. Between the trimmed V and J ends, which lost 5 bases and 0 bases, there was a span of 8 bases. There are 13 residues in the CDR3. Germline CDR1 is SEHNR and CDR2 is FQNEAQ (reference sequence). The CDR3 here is CASSAQSSYEQYF. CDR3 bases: TGTGCCAGCAGCGCTCAGTCCTCCTACGAGCAGTACTTC.

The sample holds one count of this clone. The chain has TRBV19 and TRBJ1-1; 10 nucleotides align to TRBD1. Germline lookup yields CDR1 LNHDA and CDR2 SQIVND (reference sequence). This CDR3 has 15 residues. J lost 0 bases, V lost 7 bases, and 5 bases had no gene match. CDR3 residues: CASKWGQGMNTEAFF. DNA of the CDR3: TGTGCCAGTAAGTGGGGACAGGGGATGAACACTGAAGCTTTCTTT.

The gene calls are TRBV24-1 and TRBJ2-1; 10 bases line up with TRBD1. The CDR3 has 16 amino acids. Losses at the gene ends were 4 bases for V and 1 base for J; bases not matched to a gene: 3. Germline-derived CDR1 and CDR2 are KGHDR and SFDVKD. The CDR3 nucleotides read TGTGCCACCAGTGACCGGGACAGGGGATCCTACAATGAGCAGTTCTTC. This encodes CATSDRDRGSYNEQFF.

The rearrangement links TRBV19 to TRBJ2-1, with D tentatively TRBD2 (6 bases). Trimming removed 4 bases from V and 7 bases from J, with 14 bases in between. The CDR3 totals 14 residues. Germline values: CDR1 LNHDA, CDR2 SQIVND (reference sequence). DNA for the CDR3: TGTGCCAGTAGTAAGGTGGGTGGAGGGAATGAGCAGTTCTTC. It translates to CASSKVGGGNEQFF.

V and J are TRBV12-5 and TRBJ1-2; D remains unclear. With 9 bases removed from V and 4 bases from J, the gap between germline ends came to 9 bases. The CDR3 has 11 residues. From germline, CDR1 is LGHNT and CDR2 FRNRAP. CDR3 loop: CASSRGYGYTF. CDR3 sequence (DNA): TGTGCTAGCTCCCGAGGCTATGGCTACACCTTC. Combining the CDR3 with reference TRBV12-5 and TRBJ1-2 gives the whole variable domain DARVTQTPRHKVTEMGQEVTMRCQPILGHNTVFWYRQTMMQGLELLAYFRNRAPLDDSGMPKDRFSAEMPDATLATLKIQPSEPRDSAVYFCASSRGYGYTFGSGTRLTVV.

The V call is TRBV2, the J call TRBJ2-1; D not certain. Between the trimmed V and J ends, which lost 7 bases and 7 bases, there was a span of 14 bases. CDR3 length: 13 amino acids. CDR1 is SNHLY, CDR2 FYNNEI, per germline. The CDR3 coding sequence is TGTGCCAGCACCAGAGGCCCCTTTAATGAGCAGTTCTTC. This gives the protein CASTRGPFNEQFF.

In DNA, the CDR3 is TGTGCCAGCAGTTCCACGGGGGACAGGGGGTATAATGAGCAGTTCTTC. It yields the protein CASSSTGDRGYNEQFF. J is TRBJ2-1 and V is TRBV28; 11 nucleotides agree with TRBD1. J gave up 7 bases and V 4 bases, and 9 bases lay outside the gene matches. This CDR3 has 16 amino acids. Germline V gives CDR1 MDHEN, CDR2 SYDVKM.

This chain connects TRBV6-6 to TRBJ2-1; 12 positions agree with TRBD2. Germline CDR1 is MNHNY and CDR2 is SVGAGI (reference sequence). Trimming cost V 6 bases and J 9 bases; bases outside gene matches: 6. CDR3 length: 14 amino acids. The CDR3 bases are TGTGCCAGCAGCCCTAGCGGGAGGGATGGTGAGCAGTTCTTC. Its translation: CASSPSGRDGEQFF.

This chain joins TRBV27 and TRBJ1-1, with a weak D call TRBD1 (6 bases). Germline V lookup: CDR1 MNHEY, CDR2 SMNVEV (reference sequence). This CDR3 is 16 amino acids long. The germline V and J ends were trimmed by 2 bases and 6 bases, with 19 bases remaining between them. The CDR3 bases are TGTGCCAGCAGTTTAACGTCTGGGGGCTTAAGGTCTGAAGCTTTCTTT. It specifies CASSLTSGGLRSEAFF.

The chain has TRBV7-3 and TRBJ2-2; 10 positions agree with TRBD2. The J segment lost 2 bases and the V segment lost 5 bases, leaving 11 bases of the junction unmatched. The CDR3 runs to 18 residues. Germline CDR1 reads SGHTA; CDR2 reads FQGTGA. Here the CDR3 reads CASSLQPLAGDNTGELFF. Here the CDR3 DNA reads TGTGCCAGCAGCCTACAGCCTCTAGCGGGAGATAACACCGGGGAGCTGTTTTTT.

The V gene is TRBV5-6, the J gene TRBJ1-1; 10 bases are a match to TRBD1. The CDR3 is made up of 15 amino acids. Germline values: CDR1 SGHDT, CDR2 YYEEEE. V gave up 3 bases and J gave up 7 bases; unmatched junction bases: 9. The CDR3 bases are TGTGCCAGCAGCTCGAGCCGGGACAGGGGAGTTGAAGCTTTCTTT. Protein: CASSSSRDRGVEAFF.

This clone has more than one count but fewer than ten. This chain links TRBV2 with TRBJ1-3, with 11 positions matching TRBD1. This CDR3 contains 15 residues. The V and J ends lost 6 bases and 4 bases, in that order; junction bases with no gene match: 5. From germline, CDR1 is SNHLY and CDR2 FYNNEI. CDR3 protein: CASSGQGASGNTIYF. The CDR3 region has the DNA TGTGCCAGCAGCGGACAGGGGGCGTCAGGAAACACCATATATTTT.

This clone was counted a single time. The CDR3 is CASSQASGSFRGRFYEQYF. The CDR3, as DNA: TGTGCCAGCAGCCAAGCTAGCGGGAGTTTTAGGGGGCGTTTCTACGAGCAGTACTTC. The J gene is TRBJ2-7, the V gene TRBV14; 10 bases fit TRBD2. This CDR3 region has 19 residues. Germline assignment: CDR1 SGHDN and CDR2 FVKESK. Germline trimming cut 1 base from V and 3 bases from J; bases unmatched to any gene: 15. The whole variable domain, filled in from reference TRBV14 and TRBJ2-7, reads EAGVTQFPSHSVIEKGQTVTLRCDPISGHDNLYWYRRVMGKEIKFLLHFVKESKQDESGMPNNRFLAERTGGTYSTLKVQPAELEDSGVYFCASSQASGSFRGRFYEQYFGPGTRLTVT.

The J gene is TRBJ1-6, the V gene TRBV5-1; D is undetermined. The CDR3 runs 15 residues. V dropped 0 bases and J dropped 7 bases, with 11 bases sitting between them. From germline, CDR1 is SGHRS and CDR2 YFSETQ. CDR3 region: CASSLGAGRNSPLHF. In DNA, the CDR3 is TGCGCCAGCAGCTTGGGTGCGGGGAGAAATTCACCCCTCCACTTT.